This entry lists 5 T cell receptor beta chains sequenced from one sample in a study of cytomegalovirus exposure and HLA in healthy donors. The method was immunoSEQ multiplex PCR; TCRdb's version includes in-frame clones alone and lacks a portion of them. The table records about 82,000 clones, approximately 93% of them present only once. The material sequenced was PBMCs. The receptors come from a man aged 18 to 29 in good health and CMV-seronegative.

The J gene is TRBJ2-1, the V gene TRBV11-3, with D tentatively TRBD1 (6 bases). V was shortened by 4 bases and J by 2 bases, with 9 bases between the two germline ends. This CDR3 has 14 amino acids. Germline V gene lookup returns CDR1 SGHNT and CDR2 YENEEA. The CDR3 region has the DNA TGTGCCAGCAGCTCCCGGACAGCCTACAATGAGCAGTTCTTC. The encoded protein is CASSSRTAYNEQFF. The full variable domain, with the rest looked up from reference TRBV11-3 and TRBJ2-1, is EAGVVQSPRYKIIEKKQPVAFWCNPISGHNTLYWYLQNLGQGPELLIRYENEEAVDDSQLPKDRFSAERLKGVDSTLKIQPAELGDSAVYLCASSSRTAYNEQFFGPGTRLTVL.

The chain combines TRBV5-6 with TRBJ1-2; perhaps TRBD1 as D (6 bases). The germline CDR1 and CDR2 sequences are SGHDT and YYEEEE. CDR3 size: 13 residues. V lost 7 bases and J 4 bases, leaving 14 bases between the germline ends. The CDR3 DNA sequence: TGTGCCAGCGCCAAACGACAGGTCTATGGCTACACCTTC. This translates into CASAKRQVYGYTF.

This chain joins TRBV7-9 and TRBJ2-1; D is possibly TRBD2 (5 bases). Between the trimmed V and J ends, which lost 5 bases and 3 bases, there was a span of 11 bases. The CDR3 spans 14 residues. Germline V lookup: CDR1 SEHNR, CDR2 FQNEAQ (reference sequence). The CDR3 spells CASSLGLRYNEQFF. The DNA of the CDR3 is TGTGCCAGCAGCCTAGGACTCCGCTACAATGAGCAGTTCTTC. Based on the CDR3 plus reference TRBV7-9 and TRBJ2-1, the full variable domain is DTGVSQNPRHKITKRGQNVTFRCDPISEHNRLYWYRQTLGQGPEFLTYFQNEAQLEKSRLLSDRFSAERPKGSFSTLEIQRTEQGDSAMYLCASSLGLRYNEQFFGPGTRLTVL.

The V gene is TRBV5-6, the J gene TRBJ1-2; 9 nucleotides match TRBD1. V shed 1 base and J 4 bases; nucleotides not matched to a gene: 14. There are 18 residues in the CDR3. Germline assignment: CDR1 SGHDT and CDR2 YYEEEE. CDR3 sequence reads: CASSLLGTGNERRYGYTF. Written as DNA, the CDR3 is TGTGCCAGCAGCTTGTTAGGGACAGGGAATGAGAGGCGCTATGGCTACACCTTC.

This chain joins TRBV9 and TRBJ2-2, with unresolved D. This CDR3 is 13 amino acids long. V gave up 3 bases and J gave up 6 bases, with 9 bases separating them. Germline V gene sequence: CDR1 SGDLS, CDR2 YYNGEE. The CDR3: CASSGAFSGELFF. CDR3 in DNA: TGTGCCAGCAGCGGAGCCTTCTCCGGGGAGCTGTTTTTT.